What follows are 28 T cell receptor beta chains derived from one specimen sequenced in a study of blood T cells in healthy people across ages. Using a J-beta primer mix together with a sample-barcoded 5' primer, a second PCR was run for roughly 7 to 12 cycles. Each CDR3 protein gets one entry after TCRdb re-called the 5' RACE reads with MiXCR. The data show 630,000 or so distinct CDR3 sequences, about 30% seen once. Sequenced material: blood. The receptors come from a woman at least 80 years old in good health.

This chain links TRBV20-1 with TRBJ1-2; tentative D call: TRBD1 (6 bases). CDR1 is DFQATT, CDR2 SNEGSKA, per germline (reference sequence). V was pared by 5 bases and J by 3 bases, with 13 bases between. There are 13 residues in the CDR3. This CDR3 reads CSAYRTVDYGYTF. The CDR3 coding sequence is TGCAGTGCTTACCGGACAGTCGACTATGGCTACACCTTC.

This clonotype was counted a few times. This rearrangement joins TRBV7-2 to TRBJ1-1, with D possibly matching TRBD1 (6 bases). V was shortened by 1 base and J by 0 bases, with 12 bases between the two germline ends. The CDR3 covers 16 residues. Germline CDR1 reads SGHTA; CDR2 reads FQGNSA. The CDR3 reads CASSLVQGTMNTEAFF. The CDR3 DNA follows: TGTGCCAGCAGCTTAGTACAGGGAACAATGAACACTGAAGCTTTCTTT.

This clonotype was seen a few times. The genes are TRBV6-1 and TRBJ1-1; no clear D gene. CDR3 length: 14 residues. Germline assignment: CDR1 MNHNS and CDR2 SASEGT. Trimming removed 4 bases at V and 0 bases at J, with 9 bases between. Here the CDR3 DNA reads TGTGCCAGCAGTGGAGTAAGGGTGAACACTGAAGCTTTCTTT. As protein: CASSGVRVNTEAFF.

Details on this clonotype: A much larger clone differs from this one at a single base, so this may be a read error. The chain uses TRBV18 and TRBJ2-7; D is possibly TRBD1 (6 bases). The CDR3 has 14 residues. CDR1 and CDR2 (germline): KGHSH, LQKENI. The CDR3 region has the DNA TGTGCCAGCTCGGGGCTACAGGGCTCCTACGGGCAGTACTTC. It is translated as CASSGLQGSYGQYF.

This clonotype has only a few counts. V gene TRBV5-1 combines with J gene TRBJ1-1; D is undetermined. Germline V lookup: CDR1 SGHRS, CDR2 YFSETQ. V was cut by 4 bases and J by 5 bases, with 12 bases left in between. CDR3 length: 13 amino acids. The CDR3 DNA reads TGCGCCAGCAGCGCCGTCCTGGGGACTGAAGCTTTCTTT. Translation gives CASSAVLGTEAFF.

At least ten counts were recorded for this clonotype. The rearrangement links TRBV6-6 to TRBJ2-3, with TRBD2 matching over 7 bases. V lost 0 bases to trimming and J lost 1 base; unmatched junction nucleotides: 4. CDR1 is MNHNY, CDR2 SVGAGI, per germline (reference sequence). The CDR3 length is 16 residues. Here the CDR3 reads CASSYSWAGGTDTQYF. The CDR3 DNA sequence: TGTGCCAGCAGTTACTCCTGGGCGGGGGGCACAGATACGCAGTATTTT.

The chain couples TRBV9 to TRBJ1-1, with D possibly TRBD1 on 6 matching bases. This CDR3 has 14 residues. Trimming took off 1 base at V and 3 bases at J, with 10 bases between the two ends. Germline CDR1 SGDLS, CDR2 YYNGEE. The CDR3: CASSVSPGDTEAFF. In DNA form, the CDR3 reads TGTGCCAGCAGCGTATCCCCAGGGGACACTGAAGCTTTCTTT. Filled out from reference TRBV9 and TRBJ1-1, the complete variable domain reads DSGVTQTPKHLITATGQRVTLRCSPRSGDLSVYWYQQSLDQGLQFLIQYYNGEERAKGNILERFSAQQFPDLHSELNLSSLELGDSALYFCASSVSPGDTEAFFGQGTRLTVV.

On this clonotype itself: Just one base apart from a much larger clone, this may be a read error. The chain links TRBV7-2 to TRBJ1-1, with 12 bases matching TRBD1. The CDR3 extends over 19 amino acids. Per germline, CDR1 SGHTA and CDR2 FQGNSA. Germline trimming cut 0 bases from V and 4 bases from J; bases unmatched to any gene: 12. The CDR3 region has the DNA TGTGCCAGCAGCTTAGCGCCTGGCGGGACAGGGGGCGGGGGCACTGAAGCTTTCTTT. This encodes CASSLAPGGTGGGGTEAFF.

This clonotype came up once. In DNA form, the CDR3 reads TGCAGTGCTAGAGTGGGAATCAGCGGGAGGTCCGCAGATACGCAGTATTTT. It translates to CSARVGISGRSADTQYF. The genes are TRBV20-1 and TRBJ2-3; 9 bases map to TRBD2. In germline, CDR1 is DFQATT, CDR2 SNEGSKA (reference sequence). This CDR3 has 17 residues. V was clipped by 1 base and J by 4 bases; unmatched bases: 12.

The chain couples TRBV21-1 to TRBJ1-1; the D call TRBD1 from the table was never checked on the DNA. TRBV21-1 is a pseudogene locus. This CDR3 is 19 amino acids long. The CDR3 region is CASRTQRDRVRRVRTEAFF. The CDR3 nucleotides are TGTGCCAGCAGGACCCAACGGGACAGGGTTAGAAGAGTAAGAACTGAAGCTTTCTTT.

There are many counts of this clonotype. The rearrangement uses TRBV20-1 and TRBJ2-3, with no clear D. CDR1 is DFQATT, CDR2 SNEGSKA, per germline (reference sequence). The CDR3 sequence is 12 residues long. V was clipped by 0 bases and J by 4 bases, with 5 bases between them. The CDR3 sequence: CSARDPSDTQYF. For the CDR3, the DNA is TGCAGTGCTAGAGATCCCTCAGATACGCAGTATTTT.

This clonotype occurred many times. The rearrangement uses TRBV12-3 or TRBV12-4 and TRBJ1-2; D gene unclear. CDR3 length equals 11 residues. Between the trimmed V and J ends, which lost 5 bases and 8 bases, there was a span of 9 bases. The DNA of the CDR3 is TGTGCCAGCAGTCCCTCTCTAGGCTACACCTTC. Translation gives CASSPSLGYTF.

This clonotype was recorded a few times. This chain joins TRBV21-1 and TRBJ1-2; TRBD1 was called by the table and not checked on the DNA. TRBV21-1 represents a pseudogene. There are 17 residues in the CDR3. The chain's CDR3 is CASSKGLEGAVDYGYTF. Here the CDR3 DNA reads TGTGCCAGCAGCAAAGGGTTAGAGGGGGCAGTCGACTATGGCTACACCTTC.

As regards this clonotype: Since a much larger clone is just one base distant, this may be a read error. V gene TRBV19 combines with J gene TRBJ1-2; the D is unclear. V was shortened by 8 bases and J by 12 bases, with 22 bases between the two germline ends. Germline V gene sequence: CDR1 LNHDA, CDR2 SQIVND (reference sequence). The length of the CDR3 is 13 residues. The CDR3 loop reads CASGLRESEGHTF. CDR3 DNA: TGTGCCAGTGGTCTTCGTGAATCGGAAGGCCACACCTTC.

This clonotype was seen many times. V and J are TRBV3-1 and TRBJ1-5, with D perhaps matching TRBD1 (5 bases). Germline V gene sequence: CDR1 LGHDT, CDR2 YNNKEL (reference sequence). The V end was cut by 4 bases, the J end by 0 bases, with 10 bases between. There are 15 residues in the CDR3. In nucleotides, the CDR3 is TGTGCCAGCAGCCGGGGGGTGGGTAGCAATCAGCCCCAGCATTTT. Protein product: CASSRGVGSNQPQHF.

The chain is built from TRBV7-2 and TRBJ2-3, with D uncertain. Trimming pared 5 bases from V and 2 bases from J, leaving 17 bases between. The CDR3 length is 16 residues. Germline values: CDR1 SGHTA, CDR2 FQGNSA. DNA of the CDR3: TGTGCCAGCAGCCTGACCGGGCCCAAAATCACAGATACGCAGTATTTT. It is translated as CASSLTGPKITDTQYF.

This clonotype was found a few times. The chain has TRBV15 and TRBJ1-5, with D possibly matching TRBD1 (6 bases). The CDR3 covers 16 residues. V was clipped by 0 bases and J by 5 bases, with 14 bases between them. Germline assignment: CDR1 LNHNV and CDR2 YYDKDF (reference sequence). The CDR3 spells CATSREYTGFHQPQHF. Written as DNA, the CDR3 is TGTGCCACCAGCAGAGAGTATACAGGGTTCCATCAGCCCCAGCATTTT.

The V gene is TRBV5-6, the J gene TRBJ2-1; possible D gene TRBD2, 5 bases. With the DNA end fitting TRBJ2-7 better, the J assignment may be wrong. Germline V gene sequence: CDR1 SGHDT, CDR2 YYEEEE. The CDR3 length is 15 residues. The CDR3 sequence: CASSLTSGWYNEQYF. In DNA, the CDR3 is TGTGCCAGCAGCTTGACTAGTGGGTGGTACAATGAGCAGTACTTC.

Regarding this clonotype: This clone may be a read error of a much larger clone one base away. The J gene is TRBJ2-7, the V gene TRBV7-2; perhaps TRBD1 as D (6 bases). The V gene's germline CDR1 is SGHTA and CDR2 FQGNSA. The CDR3 is 15 amino acids. V was pared by 0 bases and J by 7 bases, with 16 bases between. This chain's CDR3 is CASSLARRGGDEQYF. The DNA of the CDR3 is TGTGCCAGCAGCTTAGCGCGCAGGGGCGGTGATGAGCAGTACTTC.

V and J are TRBV12-3 or TRBV12-4 and TRBJ2-6; 8 nucleotides agree with TRBD2. The CDR3 consists of 16 residues. Trimming cost V 5 bases and J 2 bases; bases outside gene matches: 5. The CDR3, as DNA: TGTGCCAGCAGTCGGGGGGGCAGGGCTGGGGCCAACGTCCTGACTTTC. As protein: CASSRGGRAGANVLTF.

This clonotype showed up many times. The chain couples TRBV20-1 to TRBJ2-3; 7 bases map to TRBD2. Losses at the gene ends were 4 bases for V and 0 bases for J; bases not matched to a gene: 1. The CDR3 totals 13 residues. Germline CDR1 DFQATT, CDR2 SNEGSKA (reference sequence). CDR3 in DNA: TGCAGTGCTACGGGACTAAGCACAGATACGCAGTATTTT. It yields the protein CSATGLSTDTQYF.

V is TRBV5-1 and J is TRBJ2-4; 9 bases agree with TRBD1. The end of the DNA fits TRBJ2-5 better, so the J call may be wrong. Germline assignment: CDR1 SGHRS and CDR2 YFSETQ. There are 14 residues in the CDR3. The CDR3 loop reads CASSDIQGAETQYF. For the CDR3, the DNA is TGCGCCAGCAGCGATATACAGGGGGCAGAGACCCAGTACTTC.

This clonotype turned up a few times. The rearrangement links TRBV6-5 to TRBJ1-1; D possibly corresponds to TRBD1 (6 bases). The germline gives CDR1 MNHEY, CDR2 SVGAGI. This CDR3 spans 14 amino acids. With 0 bases removed from V and 7 bases from J, the gap between germline ends came to 12 bases. The CDR3 sequence is CASSYSGRGDEAFF. The CDR3 DNA reads TGTGCCAGCAGTTACTCGGGCAGGGGAGATGAAGCTTTCTTT.

The table lists this clonotype with many counts. The chain is built from TRBV20-1 and TRBJ2-5, with 12 bases aligning to TRBD1. Unmatched junction bases numbered 8, after V lost 4 bases and J lost 5 bases. This CDR3 comprises 15 residues. The germline V gene has CDR1 DFQATT and CDR2 SNEGSKA (reference sequence). CDR3 sequence reads: CSATVGTGGHETQYF. The CDR3 DNA sequence: TGCAGTGCTACCGTTGGGACAGGGGGCCATGAGACCCAGTACTTC.

This rearrangement joins TRBV5-6 to TRBJ2-1, with D maybe TRBD2 (7 bases). Trimming cost V 3 bases and J 10 bases, with 17 bases left between them. CDR1 is SGHDT and CDR2 is YYEEEE in the germline V gene. CDR3 length: 14 amino acids. The CDR3 sequence: CASSYGEGVVEQFF. Written as DNA, the CDR3 is TGTGCCAGCAGCTATGGGGAGGGGGTCGTAGAGCAGTTCTTC.

This clonotype has ten or more counts. V gene TRBV7-2 combines with J gene TRBJ1-1, with a tentative D call TRBD1 (5 bases). The germline CDR1 and CDR2 sequences are SGHTA and FQGNSA. The CDR3 is 15 amino acids. Deletions cut 0 bases from V and 5 bases from J, with 13 bases between. CDR3 nucleotide sequence: TGTGCCAGCAGCTTAGCGGCCCGGGGCGGGACTGAAGCTTTCTTT. Its protein is CASSLAARGGTEAFF. The full variable domain, in which reference TRBV7-2 and TRBJ1-1 provide the parts outside the CDR3, is GAGVSQSPSNKVTEKGKDVELRCDPISGHTALYWYRQSLGQGLEFLIYFQGNSAPDKSGLPSDRFSAERTGGSVSTLTIQRTQQEDSAVYLCASSLAARGGTEAFFGQGTRLTVV.

The sample holds a few counts of this clonotype. V is TRBV12-3 or TRBV12-4 and J is TRBJ2-2; D is possibly TRBD1 (5 bases). This CDR3 contains 14 residues. V was shortened by 3 bases and J by 5 bases, with 10 bases between the two germline ends. In DNA, the CDR3 is TGTGCCAGCAGTTTTCAGGGTGGAACCGGGGAGCTGTTTTTT. Translation gives CASSFQGGTGELFF.

The CDR3 nucleotides read TGTGCCTGGAGCGTAACAGGGGTGAATCAGCCCCAGCATTTT. It is translated as CAWSVTGVNQPQHF. The chain recombines TRBV30 with TRBJ1-5, with TRBD1 matching 7 bases. Unmatched junction bases numbered 6, after V lost 3 bases and J lost 4 bases. There are 14 residues in the CDR3. CDR1 GTSNPN and CDR2 SVGIG come from the germline V gene (reference sequence).